These 15 T cell receptor beta chains were sequenced from one sample in a study of shared clonotypes between healthy human individuals. Sequencing used immunoSEQ multiplex PCR; TCRdb keeps in-frame clones, though not all of them. The sample contains about 2.4 million clones, roughly 93% of which appear only once. Specimen: naive CD4+ T cells from PBMCs. Specified subset: CD45RA+ positively selected. These receptor sequences come from a man between 18 and 35 years old in good health. Some clones in this sample may be carry-over from other donors' samples.

The gene calls are TRBV18 and TRBJ1-2; 7 nucleotides line up with TRBD1. V lost 4 bases, J lost 3 bases, and 11 bases stayed unmatched. The CDR3 totals 16 residues. The germline gives CDR1 KGHSH, CDR2 LQKENI. The CDR3 sequence: CASSQLKTGLDYGYTF. The DNA for the CDR3 is TGTGCCAGCTCACAACTCAAGACAGGGTTAGACTATGGCTACACCTTC.

This clone was found once. Here the CDR3 reads CASSDWTSDYEQYF. Here the CDR3 DNA reads TGTGCCAGCAGTGATTGGACTAGCGACTACGAGCAGTACTTC. The chain joins TRBV6-4 to TRBJ2-7; 9 nucleotides match TRBD2. CDR3 size: 14 residues. Germline CDR1 reads MRHNA; CDR2 reads SNTAGT. Trimming at V came to 3 bases and at J to 3 bases, leaving 3 bases not matched to a gene.

The chain is built from TRBV7-8 and TRBJ2-1, with D perhaps matching TRBD1 (6 bases). This CDR3 has 12 amino acids. The germline gives CDR1 SGHVS, CDR2 FQNEAQ. Trimming shortened V by 5 bases and J by 8 bases, and 10 bases separated the two germline ends. The CDR3 sequence: CASSRQVDEQFF. In DNA, the CDR3 is TGTGCCAGCAGCCGACAGGTTGATGAGCAGTTCTTC.

Details on this clone: This CDR3 is also generated by other DNA sequences in the sample. V and J are TRBV9 and TRBJ2-3; D uncertain. Trimming pared 2 bases from V and 1 base from J, leaving 5 bases between. The CDR3 has 13 amino acids. Germline CDR1 SGDLS, CDR2 YYNGEE. The CDR3 DNA is TGTGCCAGCAGCGTCAAGGGCACAGATACGCAGTATTTT. This gives the protein CASSVKGTDTQYF. The entire variable domain, with the rest obtained from reference TRBV9 and TRBJ2-3, is as follows: DSGVTQTPKHLITATGQRVTLRCSPRSGDLSVYWYQQSLDQGLQFLIQYYNGEERAKGNILERFSAQQFPDLHSELNLSSLELGDSALYFCASSVKGTDTQYFGPGTRLTVL.

With regard to this clone: Within the sample, other DNA sequences also encode this same CDR3. This sequence joins TRBV6-5 and TRBJ1-6, with D perhaps TRBD1 (6 bases). CDR1 is MNHEY and CDR2 is SVGAGI in the germline V gene. Trimming left V 2 bases short and J 7 bases short, with 6 bases between. This CDR3 region has 13 residues. The chain's CDR3 is CASSYDRNSPLHF. The CDR3 DNA reads as TGTGCCAGCAGTTACGACAGGAATTCACCCCTCCACTTT.

The rearrangement links TRBV30 to TRBJ1-4; the D is unclear. Trimming stripped 3 bases from V and 3 bases from J, with 11 bases between. CDR3 size: 14 residues. Germline CDR1 and CDR2: GTSNPN and SVGIG (reference sequence). The CDR3 DNA sequence: TGTGCCTGGAGCCCGCCGCGCCCTAATGAAAAACTGTTTTTT. Amino acids: CAWSPPRPNEKLFF.

The V gene is TRBV19, the J gene TRBJ2-1, with 13 positions matching TRBD2. Germline assignment: CDR1 LNHDA and CDR2 SQIVND (reference sequence). This CDR3 spans 16 amino acids. V shed 5 bases, J shed 6 bases, and the junction held 7 bases outside the gene matches. The CDR3 protein is CASSPPLAGGTNEQFF. CDR3 sequence (DNA): TGTGCCAGTAGTCCCCCACTAGCGGGAGGGACCAATGAGCAGTTCTTC.

The rearrangement uses TRBV11-1 and TRBJ1-3; D unclear. CDR3 length equals 13 residues. Trimming left V 3 bases short and J 4 bases short, with 7 bases between. Germline assignment: CDR1 SGHAT and CDR2 FQDESV (reference sequence). The CDR3 spells CASSFAPGNTIYF. Written as DNA, the CDR3 is TGTGCCAGCAGCTTTGCGCCAGGAAACACCATATATTTT.

The chain joins TRBV5-1 to TRBJ1-3; no clear D. V was shortened by 0 bases and J by 0 bases, with 10 bases between the two germline ends. Germline V gives CDR1 SGHRS, CDR2 YFSETQ. The CDR3 has 16 residues. The DNA of the CDR3 is TGCGCCAGCAGCTTGGGTCCCCAGAGCTCTGGAAACACCATATATTTT. It is translated as CASSLGPQSSGNTIYF.

CDR3 sequence (DNA): TGCGCCAGCAGCTATACAGGGGGTACCAACACTGAAGCTTTCTTT. This sequence encodes CASSYTGGTNTEAFF. The chain is built from TRBV5-1 and TRBJ1-1; 8 bases are shared with TRBD1. V was clipped by 3 bases and J by 2 bases; unmatched bases: 6. Germline CDR1 SGHRS, CDR2 YFSETQ. The CDR3 totals 15 residues.

The rearrangement uses TRBV5-1 and TRBJ1-5; D perhaps matches TRBD1 (6 bases). Germline CDR1 SGHRS, CDR2 YFSETQ. The V end lost 5 bases, the J end lost 1 base, and 13 bases lay between the germline ends. This CDR3 is 15 amino acids long. As DNA, the CDR3 is TGCGCCAGCAGTCATGGGGGCCGAAGCAATCAGCCCCAGCATTTT. Residues: CASSHGGRSNQPQHF.

V gene TRBV6-6 combines with J gene TRBJ1-5; D gene ambiguous. Germline lookup yields CDR1 MNHNY and CDR2 SVGAGI (reference sequence). The V and J ends lost 7 bases and 2 bases respectively, with 18 bases between them. The CDR3 runs 16 residues. The CDR3 here is CASKRVDLDGNQPQHF. For the CDR3, the DNA is TGTGCCAGCAAGAGGGTGGACCTCGATGGCAATCAGCCCCAGCATTTT.

DNA for the CDR3: TGCGCCAGCAGCCATTTCAGGCTACAGGCAGGGACCCTCTACGAGCAGTACTTC. Its protein is CASSHFRLQAGTLYEQYF. This rearrangement joins TRBV4-1 to TRBJ2-7; TRBD1 or TRBD2 may be the D gene (5 bases each). Germline V gives CDR1 MGHRA, CDR2 YSYEKL. The CDR3 runs to 18 residues. V was clipped by 3 bases and J by 3 bases, with 24 bases between them.

V is TRBV19 and J is TRBJ2-7; possibly TRBD2 for D (6 bases). Germline V gene lookup returns CDR1 LNHDA and CDR2 SQIVND (reference sequence). V lost 4 bases to trimming and J lost 3 bases, with 13 bases between them. CDR3 length equals 14 residues. CDR3 loop: CASSTWDSRYEQYF. CDR3 bases: TGTGCCAGTAGTACTTGGGACTCTCGCTACGAGCAGTACTTC.

The chain has TRBV9 and TRBJ2-3; the match to TRBD2 covers 9 bases. V trimming: 5 bases; J trimming: 0 bases; junction bases outside the gene matches: 4. This CDR3 is 15 amino acids long. CDR1 and CDR2 from the germline V gene are SGDLS and YYNGEE. The DNA for the CDR3 is TGTGCCAGCAGACGGGGACTAGCTAGCACAGATACGCAGTATTTT. The encoded protein is CASRRGLASTDTQYF. Using reference TRBV9 and TRBJ2-3 for the parts outside the CDR3, the full variable domain is DSGVTQTPKHLITATGQRVTLRCSPRSGDLSVYWYQQSLDQGLQFLIQYYNGEERAKGNILERFSAQQFPDLHSELNLSSLELGDSALYFCASRRGLASTDTQYFGPGTRLTVL.